This record covers a single TCR beta chain. The antigen is undetermined. The data derive from a study of T-cell reconstitution after alpha-beta-depleted transplantation in children. Study conclusions and caveats: Fresh T-cell production supplied most of the T-cell counts and diversity seen one year after transplant. Some patients showed high day-60 TCRbeta diversity, which derived from surviving recipient T cells and thymic progenitors. Reportedly, only several hundred clones from non-depleted graft cells drove alpha-beta T-cell counts at about two months.

Trimming left V 0 bases short and J 9 bases short, with 7 bases between. Germline CDR1 and CDR2: SGHRS and YFSETQ. The CDR3 spans 13 residues. TCRbeta library construction was performed incorporating unique molecular identifiers. Each CDR3 protein is one row after TCRdb ran MiXCR on the PCR reads. The sample shows some 350,000 distinct CDR3 sequences, about 17% of them seen only once. The rearrangement links TRBV5-1 to TRBJ1-6; no firm D call. The TCR was taken from a male patient aged 2 to 9 who had a stem cell transplant for acute lymphoblastic leukemia, so the T cells may come from the graft donor. This specimen was PBMCs, mostly from graft donor cells, taken 360 days after TCRalphabeta/CD19-depleted stem cell transplant. The CDR3 sequence: CASSLERGSPLHF. The CDR3 DNA reads TGCGCCAGCAGCTTGGAGCGGGGTTCACCCCTCCACTTT.